One and the same sample provided the 16 T cell receptor beta chains below, sequenced in a study of OX40 agonist ivuxolimab in advanced cancers. The method was immunoSEQ multiplex PCR; TCRdb's version includes in-frame clones alone and lacks a portion of them. The top ten clones hold 5% to 6.5% of a sample with some 54,000 clones, 77% of them seen once. Here the sequenced sample was CD4+ or CD8+ T cells sorted from blood, taken in a trial of the OX40 agonist ivuxolimab. The receptors stem from an adult with an advanced solid tumor such as melanoma, head and neck, liver or kidney cancer.

This clone was detected a few times. The gene calls are TRBV7-2 and TRBJ1-2, with 9 bases matching TRBD1. V was pared by 5 bases and J by 5 bases, with 9 bases of the junction left unmatched. This CDR3 region has 15 residues. CDR1 is SGHTA and CDR2 is FQGNSA in the germline V gene. The CDR3 sequence is CASSRPRQGVYGYTF. DNA of the CDR3: TGTGCCAGCAGCCGTCCCCGACAGGGGGTGTATGGCTACACCTTC.

J is TRBJ1-5 and V is TRBV2; D remains unclear. This CDR3 is 16 amino acids long. V lost 3 bases, J lost 7 bases, and 19 bases lay in between. The V gene's germline CDR1 is SNHLY and CDR2 FYNNEI. The CDR3: CASSDMVGSSVQPQHF. In nucleotides, the CDR3 is TGTGCCAGCAGTGACATGGTGGGATCGTCCGTCCAGCCCCAGCATTTT.

The chain joins TRBV5-6 to TRBJ1-2; 8 nucleotides match TRBD1. Trimming removed 2 bases from V and 12 bases from J; junction bases left unmatched: 6. The CDR3 spans 12 residues. The germline gives CDR1 SGHDT, CDR2 YYEEEE. For the CDR3, the DNA is TGTGCCAGCAGCTTTACCGGGACAGGCGACACCTTC. Its protein is CASSFTGTGDTF.

This rearrangement joins TRBV7-2 to TRBJ2-5; maybe TRBD1 (5 bases). Germline CDR1 reads SGHTA; CDR2 reads FQGNSA. V was shortened by 0 bases and J by 9 bases, with 20 bases between the two germline ends. The CDR3 spans 16 residues. The CDR3 DNA sequence: TGTGCCAGCAGCTTAGCTTGGGGCGCGAGGATGGTCGCCCAGTACTTC. This sequence encodes CASSLAWGARMVAQYF.

About this clone: Other DNA sequences from this sample encode an identical CDR3 as well. This chain connects TRBV7-2 to TRBJ2-3; D may be TRBD2 (6 bases). V shed 3 bases and J shed 3 bases, with 10 bases lying between them. Germline V CDR1 and CDR2: SGHTA, FQGNSA. The CDR3 spans 14 residues. CDR3 bases: TGTGCCAGCAGCTTCCGGGACTCTACAGATACGCAGTATTTT. As protein: CASSFRDSTDTQYF.

This chain connects TRBV5-4 to TRBJ2-5, with 8 bases that match TRBD1. Germline V gene lookup returns CDR1 SGHNT and CDR2 YYREEE (reference sequence). Unmatched junction bases numbered 16, after V lost 4 bases and J lost 11 bases. The CDR3 spans 15 residues. The CDR3 loop reads CASSPGTGLWMEQYF. The CDR3, as DNA: TGTGCCAGCAGCCCAGGGACAGGCCTTTGGATGGAGCAGTACTTC.

This clone has only a few counts. This chain connects TRBV29-1 to TRBJ1-1, with D possibly TRBD1 on 5 matching bases. V lost 4 bases and J lost 3, with 12 bases in between. There are 13 residues in the CDR3. CDR1 is SQVTM, CDR2 ANQGSEA, per germline. The CDR3 region is CSVGAGSDTEAFF. CDR3 nucleotide sequence: TGCAGCGTTGGCGCAGGGTCGGACACTGAAGCTTTCTTT.

This sequence joins TRBV27 and TRBJ2-1; 13 bases map to TRBD2. Germline lookup yields CDR1 MNHEY and CDR2 SMNVEV (reference sequence). CDR3 size: 14 residues. Trimming cost V 5 bases and J 16 bases; bases outside gene matches: 11. DNA of the CDR3: TGTGCCAGCAGTCCCGGGACTAGCGGGAAGACTCACTTCTTC. Amino acid sequence: CASSPGTSGKTHFF.

The V call is TRBV4-2, the J call TRBJ2-7; D is undetermined. The CDR3 runs to 16 residues. Germline V lookup: CDR1 LGHNA, CDR2 YNFKEQ. V shed 0 bases and J shed 4 bases, with 16 bases lying between them. The CDR3 DNA follows: TGTGCCAGCAGCCAAGATCTAAACAGCCCATGGTACGAGCAGTACTTC. Amino acids: CASSQDLNSPWYEQYF.

The gene calls are TRBV16 and TRBJ2-5; 10 nucleotides match TRBD2. The CDR3 covers 17 residues. Germline CDR1 and CDR2: KGHSY and FQNENV. V lost 4 bases to trimming and J lost 4 bases; unmatched junction nucleotides: 12. The CDR3 loop reads CASSRQREGSLGETQYF. Here the CDR3 DNA reads TGTGCCAGCAGCCGTCAGCGGGAGGGCAGTTTAGGAGAGACCCAGTACTTC.

The V gene is TRBV7-3, the J gene TRBJ1-1, with 8 bases matching TRBD1. V was clipped by 4 bases and J by 5 bases; unmatched bases: 6. Germline CDR1 is SGHTA and CDR2 is FQGTGA. CDR3 length equals 14 residues. The CDR3 region has the DNA TGTGCCAGCAGCTCTGCAGGGGGCGCGACTGAAGCTTTCTTT. This encodes CASSSAGGATEAFF. The whole variable domain, filled in from reference TRBV7-3 and TRBJ1-1, reads GAGVSQTPSNKVTEKGKYVELRCDPISGHTALYWYRQSLGQGPEFLIYFQGTGAADDSGLPNDRFFAVRPEGSVSTLKIQRTERGDSAVYLCASSSAGGATEAFFGQGTRLTVV.

The chain is built from TRBV11-2 and TRBJ1-3; the D gene is possibly TRBD1 (5 bases). CDR3 length equals 14 residues. Trimming pared 3 bases from V and 7 bases from J, leaving 13 bases between. Germline CDR1 reads SGHAT; CDR2 reads FQNNGV. The CDR3, as DNA: TGTGCCAGCAGCTTCGGGACGTCCGTGAACACCATATATTTT. The encoded protein is CASSFGTSVNTIYF.

The chain employs TRBV27 and TRBJ2-7; 9 nucleotides align to TRBD2. CDR1 and CDR2 (germline): MNHEY, SMNVEV (reference sequence). The CDR3 covers 15 residues. With 2 bases clipped from V and 5 bases from J, the junction kept 7 bases outside the gene matches. CDR3 amino acids: CASSLGWTSDHEQYF. The CDR3 bases are TGTGCCAGCAGTTTAGGCTGGACTAGCGACCACGAGCAGTACTTC.

This chain connects TRBV27 to TRBJ1-2; D remains ambiguous. This CDR3 region has 15 residues. Trimming left V 2 bases short and J 7 bases short, with 17 bases between. Germline V CDR1 and CDR2: MNHEY, SMNVEV (reference sequence). The CDR3 loop reads CASSLIGPTTSGYTF. Here the CDR3 DNA reads TGTGCCAGCAGTTTAATCGGACCGACGACAAGTGGCTACACCTTC.

CDR3 DNA: TGTGCCAGCAGCCTCAGACTAGCGGGGGGGCATGAGCAGTTCTTC. Encoded protein: CASSLRLAGGHEQFF. This chain links TRBV6-5 with TRBJ2-1; 14 bases match TRBD2. Germline V lookup: CDR1 MNHEY, CDR2 SVGAGI. V shed 6 bases, J shed 8 bases, and the junction held 6 bases outside the gene matches. The CDR3 is 15 residues long.

The chain is built from TRBV5-1 and TRBJ2-5; no firm D call. V was clipped by 4 bases and J by 4 bases, with 14 bases between them. The CDR3 length is 14 residues. The germline gives CDR1 SGHRS, CDR2 YFSETQ. The CDR3 bases are TGCGCCAGCAGCGAGATAGCAGGAGTAGAGACCCAGTACTTC. Amino acids: CASSEIAGVETQYF.